Given below is one T cell receptor beta chain in context. The specificity of this receptor is unknown. No base quality values were provided; no much bigger clone lies one nucleotide off. Based on the germline V gene (reference sequence), the CDR1 and CDR2 sequences are MNHEY and SMNVEV. The CDR3 contains 14 residues, cysteine and phenylalanine counted. The only DNA kept is the CDR3, 42 bases in frame from the first base. V was cut back by 3 bases and J by 4 bases, leaving a gap of 12 bases between them. The immunoSEQ Assay, a bias-controlled multiplex PCR, was used to amplify TCRbeta CDR3 regions from genomic DNA. The authors processed their data as follows. Nucleated cell counts per sample were estimated from amplification of reference gene primers within the assay. To quantify the absolute abundance of each unique TCRbeta CDR3 rearrangement, sequence reads were collapsed and filtered. For each sample, productive Simpson clonality was calculated as the square root of Simpson's diversity index over productive rearrangements. TCRdb obtained this table from immuneACCESS and retained in-frame rearrangements with V and J assigned. These tables miss some clones; where compared with another copy, unresolved V genes account for less than half of the shortfall, and the remainder is unexplained. V and J calls and clone size are given by that table; D and trimming were obtained from the DNA. The sample profile shows around 220,000 clones; roughly 80% of them were found once. The biggest ten clones account for approximately 5.4% of the sample.

Whole blood was collected in K2EDTA tubes by collaborating institutions according to the institutions' own protocols. Collaborator samples were shipped for TCRbeta analysis as frozen whole blood, isolated PBMCs, or DNA extracted from either sample type. The source of the sample is a study of blood T cell repertoires in COVID-19 (TCRdb year 2020). Describing the broader study: The collaborator samples originated in the United States, Italy and Spain and spanned the acute and convalescent phases of COVID-19. Deeply sampled blood TCRbeta repertoires from subjects exposed to, actively infected with, or recovered from COVID-19 were included in the dataset. Where available, HLA class I and class II types were obtained from metadata supplied by the sample provider rather than from assay-based typing. The repertoires were released in a freely available public database intended as a resource for research on the immune response to SARS-CoV-2. The material from the prospective study consisted of cDNA or gDNA derived from T cells, B-cell-depleted T cells, or PBMCs. A de-identified subject ID, COVID-19 status, age in years and sex were almost always included in the sample metadata. The samples were drawn from the first 160 participants of the ongoing ImmuneRACE study and from about 1,200 subjects provided by 6 global collaborators. What the work shows at the level of the full study, not this receptor alone: The amount of clinical and demographic metadata varied by source and participant and was provided uncurated.

Here the chain combines TRBV27 and TRBJ1-2; the D gene identity is not certain. Sequenced sample: peripheral blood. The receptor was derived from a human donor in a cohort sampled during active COVID-19. The base sequence is TGTGCCAGCAGTTTTGTTGGCGGTGGCTATGGCTACACCTTC. The encoded protein is CASSFVGGGYGYTF.